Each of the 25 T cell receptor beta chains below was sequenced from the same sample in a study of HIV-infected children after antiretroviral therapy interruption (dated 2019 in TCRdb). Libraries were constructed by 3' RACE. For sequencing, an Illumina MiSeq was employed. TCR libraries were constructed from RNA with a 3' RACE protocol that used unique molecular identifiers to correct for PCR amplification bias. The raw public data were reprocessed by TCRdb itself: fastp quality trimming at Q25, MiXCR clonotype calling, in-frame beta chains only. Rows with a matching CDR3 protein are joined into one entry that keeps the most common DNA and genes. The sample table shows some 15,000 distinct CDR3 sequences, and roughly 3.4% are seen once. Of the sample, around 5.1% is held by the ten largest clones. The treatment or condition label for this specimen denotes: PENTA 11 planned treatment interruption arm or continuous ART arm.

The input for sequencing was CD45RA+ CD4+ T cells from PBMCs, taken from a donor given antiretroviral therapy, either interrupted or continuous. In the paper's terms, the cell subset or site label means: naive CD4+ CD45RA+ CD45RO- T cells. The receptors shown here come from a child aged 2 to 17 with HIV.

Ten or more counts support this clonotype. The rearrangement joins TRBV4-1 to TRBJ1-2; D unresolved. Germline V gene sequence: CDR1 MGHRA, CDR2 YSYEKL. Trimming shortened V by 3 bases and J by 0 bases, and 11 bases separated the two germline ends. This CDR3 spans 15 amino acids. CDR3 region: CASSHYDGPNYGYTF. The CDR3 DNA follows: TGCGCCAGCAGCCACTACGACGGCCCTAACTATGGCTACACCTTC.

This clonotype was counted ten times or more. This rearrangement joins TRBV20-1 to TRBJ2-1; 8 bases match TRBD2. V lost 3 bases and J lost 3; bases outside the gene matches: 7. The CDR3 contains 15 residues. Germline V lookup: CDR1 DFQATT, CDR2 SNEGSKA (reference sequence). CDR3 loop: CSARAGLGDYNEQFF. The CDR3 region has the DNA TGCAGTGCTAGGGCGGGACTAGGCGACTACAATGAGCAGTTCTTC.

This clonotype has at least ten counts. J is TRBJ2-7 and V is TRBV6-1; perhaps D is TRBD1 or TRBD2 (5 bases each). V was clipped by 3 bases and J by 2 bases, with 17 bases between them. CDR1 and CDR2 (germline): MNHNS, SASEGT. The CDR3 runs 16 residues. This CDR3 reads CASSDRSATGPYEQYF. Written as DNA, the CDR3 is TGTGCCAGCAGTGACCGTAGCGCGACGGGACCCTACGAGCAGTACTTC.

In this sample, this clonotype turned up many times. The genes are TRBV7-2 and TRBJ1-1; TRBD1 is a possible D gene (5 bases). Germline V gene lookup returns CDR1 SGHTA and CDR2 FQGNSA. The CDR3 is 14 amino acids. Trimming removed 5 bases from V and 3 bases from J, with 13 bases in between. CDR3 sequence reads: CASSPRQTHTEAFF. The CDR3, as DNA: TGTGCCAGCAGCCCCCGACAGACCCACACTGAAGCTTTCTTT.

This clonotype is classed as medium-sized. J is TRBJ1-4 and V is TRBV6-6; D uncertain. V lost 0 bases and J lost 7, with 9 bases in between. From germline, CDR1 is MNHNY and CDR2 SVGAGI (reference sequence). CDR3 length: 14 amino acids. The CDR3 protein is CASSYSAPSEKLFF. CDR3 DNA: TGTGCCAGCAGTTACTCAGCCCCTTCTGAAAAACTGTTTTTT.

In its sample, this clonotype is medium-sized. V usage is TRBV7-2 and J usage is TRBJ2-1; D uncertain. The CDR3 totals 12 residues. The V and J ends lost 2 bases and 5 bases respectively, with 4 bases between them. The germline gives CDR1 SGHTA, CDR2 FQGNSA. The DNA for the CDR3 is TGTGCCAGCAGCTTACGACACAATGAGCAGTTCTTC. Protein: CASSLRHNEQFF.

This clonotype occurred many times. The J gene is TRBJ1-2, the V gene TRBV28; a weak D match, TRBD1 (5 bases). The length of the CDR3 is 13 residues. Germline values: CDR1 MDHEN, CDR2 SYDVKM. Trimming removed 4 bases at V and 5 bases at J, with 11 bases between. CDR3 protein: CASSSTGLYGYTF. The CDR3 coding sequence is TGTGCCAGCAGTTCTACAGGATTATATGGCTACACCTTC.

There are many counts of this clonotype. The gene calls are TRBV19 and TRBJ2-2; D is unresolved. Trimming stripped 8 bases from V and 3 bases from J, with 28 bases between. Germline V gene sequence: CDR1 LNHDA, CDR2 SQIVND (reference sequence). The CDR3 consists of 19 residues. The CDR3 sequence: CASLDRFGLGVRDTGELFF. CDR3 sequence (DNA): TGTGCCAGTCTTGATAGGTTTGGTCTTGGGGTCCGGGACACCGGGGAGCTGTTTTTT.

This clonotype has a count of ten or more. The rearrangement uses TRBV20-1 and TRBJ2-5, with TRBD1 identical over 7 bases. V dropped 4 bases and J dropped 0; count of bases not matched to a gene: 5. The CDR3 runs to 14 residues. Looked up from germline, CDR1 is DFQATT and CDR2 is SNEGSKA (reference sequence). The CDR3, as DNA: TGCAGTGCTACCCGGGACAGTAACCAAGAGACCCAGTACTTC. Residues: CSATRDSNQETQYF.

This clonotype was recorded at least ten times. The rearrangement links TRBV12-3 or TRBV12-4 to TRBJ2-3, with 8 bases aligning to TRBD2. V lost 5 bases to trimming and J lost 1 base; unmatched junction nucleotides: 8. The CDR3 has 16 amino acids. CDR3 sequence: CASSRAGSGGTDTQYF. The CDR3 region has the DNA TGTGCCAGCAGTCGTGCTGGTAGCGGGGGCACAGATACGCAGTATTTT.

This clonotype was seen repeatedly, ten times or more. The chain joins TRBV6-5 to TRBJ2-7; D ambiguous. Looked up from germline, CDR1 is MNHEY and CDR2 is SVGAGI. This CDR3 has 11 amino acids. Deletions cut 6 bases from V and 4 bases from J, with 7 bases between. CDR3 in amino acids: CASRSGYEQYF. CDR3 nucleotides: TGTGCCAGCAGATCGGGTTACGAGCAGTACTTC.

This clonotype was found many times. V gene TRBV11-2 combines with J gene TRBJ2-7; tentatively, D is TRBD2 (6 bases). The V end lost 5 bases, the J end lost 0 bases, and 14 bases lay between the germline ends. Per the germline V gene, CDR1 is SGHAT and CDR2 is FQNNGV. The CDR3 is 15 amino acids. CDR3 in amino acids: CASSPSRGISYEQYF. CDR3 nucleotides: TGTGCCAGCAGCCCCAGCCGGGGGATCTCCTACGAGCAGTACTTC.

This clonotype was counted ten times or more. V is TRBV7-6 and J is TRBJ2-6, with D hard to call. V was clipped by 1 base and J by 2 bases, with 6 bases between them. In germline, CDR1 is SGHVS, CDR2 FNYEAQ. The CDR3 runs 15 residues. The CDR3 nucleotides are TGTGCCAGCAGCTTAGGCCCCACTGGGGCCAACGTCCTGACTTTC. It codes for CASSLGPTGANVLTF.

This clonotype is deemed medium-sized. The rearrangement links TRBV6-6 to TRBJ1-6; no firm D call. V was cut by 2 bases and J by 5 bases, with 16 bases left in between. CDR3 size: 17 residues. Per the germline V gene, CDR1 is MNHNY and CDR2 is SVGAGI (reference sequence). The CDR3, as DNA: TGTGCCAGCAGTTACGGATCCACGACGGACGATAATTCACCCCTCCACTTT. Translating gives CASSYGSTTDDNSPLHF.

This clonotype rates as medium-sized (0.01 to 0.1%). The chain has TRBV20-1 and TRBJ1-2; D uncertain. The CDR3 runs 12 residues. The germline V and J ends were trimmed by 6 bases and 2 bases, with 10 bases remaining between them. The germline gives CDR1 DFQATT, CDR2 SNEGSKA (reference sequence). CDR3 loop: CSARPGNYGYTF. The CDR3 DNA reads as TGCAGTGCAAGGCCGGGGAACTATGGCTACACCTTC.

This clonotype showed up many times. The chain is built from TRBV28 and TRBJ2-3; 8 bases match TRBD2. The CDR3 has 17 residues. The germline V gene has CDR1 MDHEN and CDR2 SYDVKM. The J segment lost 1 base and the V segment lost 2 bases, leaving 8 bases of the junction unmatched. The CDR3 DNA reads TGTGCCAGCAGTTTACACCAATCCGGGGGGGGCACAGATACGCAGTATTTT. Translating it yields CASSLHQSGGGTDTQYF.

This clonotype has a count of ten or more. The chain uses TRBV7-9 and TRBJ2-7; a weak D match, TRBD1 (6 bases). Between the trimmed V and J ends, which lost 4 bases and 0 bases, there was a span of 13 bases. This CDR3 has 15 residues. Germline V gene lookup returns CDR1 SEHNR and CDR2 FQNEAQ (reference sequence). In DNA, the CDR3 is TGTGCCAGCAGCTCCCGGGACACCATCTCCTACGAGCAGTACTTC. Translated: CASSSRDTISYEQYF.

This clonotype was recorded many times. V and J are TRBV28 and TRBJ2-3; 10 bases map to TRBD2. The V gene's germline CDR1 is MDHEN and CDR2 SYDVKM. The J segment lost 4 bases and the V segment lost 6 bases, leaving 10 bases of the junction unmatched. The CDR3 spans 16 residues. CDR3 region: CASSLLRTSGSDTQYF. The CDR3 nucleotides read TGTGCCAGCAGCCTATTACGGACTAGCGGTTCAGATACGCAGTATTTT. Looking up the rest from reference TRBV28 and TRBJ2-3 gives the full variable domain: DVKVTQSSRYLVKRTGEKVFLECVQDMDHENMFWYRQDPGLGLRLIYFSYDVKMKEKGDIPEGYSVSREKKERFSLILESASTNQTSMYLCASSLLRTSGSDTQYFGPGTRLTVL.

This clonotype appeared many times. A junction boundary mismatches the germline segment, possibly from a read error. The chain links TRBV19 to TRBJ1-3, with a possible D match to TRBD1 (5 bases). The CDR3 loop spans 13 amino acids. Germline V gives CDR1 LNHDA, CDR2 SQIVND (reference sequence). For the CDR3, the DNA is TGTGCCAGCAGTATCAGGGTTCAAAACACCTTGTACTTT. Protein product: CASSIRVQNTLYF.

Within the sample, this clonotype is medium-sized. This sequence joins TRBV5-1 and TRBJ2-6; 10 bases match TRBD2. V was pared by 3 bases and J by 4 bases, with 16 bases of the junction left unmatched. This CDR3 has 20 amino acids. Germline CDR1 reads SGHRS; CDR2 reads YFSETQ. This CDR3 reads CASSSSPAGGPFIGANVLTF. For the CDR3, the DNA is TGCGCCAGCAGCTCATCCCCAGCGGGAGGGCCTTTTATCGGGGCCAACGTCCTGACTTTC.

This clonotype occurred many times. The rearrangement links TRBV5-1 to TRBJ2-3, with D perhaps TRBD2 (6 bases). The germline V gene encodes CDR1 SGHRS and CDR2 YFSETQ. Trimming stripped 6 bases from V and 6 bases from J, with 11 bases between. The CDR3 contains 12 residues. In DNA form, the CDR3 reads TGCGCCAGCATCGGGGGAAGCGATACGCAGTATTTT. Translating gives CASIGGSDTQYF.

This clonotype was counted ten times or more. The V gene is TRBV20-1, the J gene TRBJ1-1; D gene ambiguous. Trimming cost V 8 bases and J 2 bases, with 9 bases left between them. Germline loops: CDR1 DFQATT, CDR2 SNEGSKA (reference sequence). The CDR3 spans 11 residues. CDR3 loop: CSLRENTEAFF. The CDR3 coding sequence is TGCAGTCTCCGGGAAAACACTGAAGCTTTCTTT.

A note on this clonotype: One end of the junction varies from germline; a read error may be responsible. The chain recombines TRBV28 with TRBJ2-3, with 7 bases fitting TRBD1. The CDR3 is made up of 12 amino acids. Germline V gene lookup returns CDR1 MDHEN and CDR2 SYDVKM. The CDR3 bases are TGTGCTAGCAGACAGGGAGCAGAAACGCTGTATTTT. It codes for CASRQGAETLYF.

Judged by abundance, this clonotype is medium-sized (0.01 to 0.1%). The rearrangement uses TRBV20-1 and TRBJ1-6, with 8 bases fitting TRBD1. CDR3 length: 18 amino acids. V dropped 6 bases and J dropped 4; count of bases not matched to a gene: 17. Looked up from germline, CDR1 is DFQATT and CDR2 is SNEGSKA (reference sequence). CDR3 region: CSAVIGQGLLRYNSPLHF. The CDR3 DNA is TGCAGTGCCGTCATTGGACAGGGTCTTCTTCGTTATAATTCACCCCTCCACTTT.

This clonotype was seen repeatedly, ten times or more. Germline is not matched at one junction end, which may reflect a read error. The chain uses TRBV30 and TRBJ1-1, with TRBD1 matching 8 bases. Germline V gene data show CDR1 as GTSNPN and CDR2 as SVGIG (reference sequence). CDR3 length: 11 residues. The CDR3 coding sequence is TGTGCCTGGACGTCAGGGGGCTGGATTACATTT. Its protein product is CAWTSGGWITF.